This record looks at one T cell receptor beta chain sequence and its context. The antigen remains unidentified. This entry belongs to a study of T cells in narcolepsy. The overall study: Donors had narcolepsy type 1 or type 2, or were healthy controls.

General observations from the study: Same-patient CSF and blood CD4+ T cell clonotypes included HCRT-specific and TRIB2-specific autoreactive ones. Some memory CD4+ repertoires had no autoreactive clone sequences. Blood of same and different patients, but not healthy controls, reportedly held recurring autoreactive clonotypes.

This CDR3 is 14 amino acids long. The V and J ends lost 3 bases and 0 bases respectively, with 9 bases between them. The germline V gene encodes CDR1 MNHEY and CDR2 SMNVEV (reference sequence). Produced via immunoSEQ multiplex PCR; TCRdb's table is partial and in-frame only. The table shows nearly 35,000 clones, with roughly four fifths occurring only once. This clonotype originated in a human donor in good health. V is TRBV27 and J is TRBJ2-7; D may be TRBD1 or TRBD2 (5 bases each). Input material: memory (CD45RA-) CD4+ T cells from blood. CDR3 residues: CASSLGDLSYEQYF. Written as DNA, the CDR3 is TGTGCCAGCAGTTTGGGGGACCTCTCCTACGAGCAGTACTTC.